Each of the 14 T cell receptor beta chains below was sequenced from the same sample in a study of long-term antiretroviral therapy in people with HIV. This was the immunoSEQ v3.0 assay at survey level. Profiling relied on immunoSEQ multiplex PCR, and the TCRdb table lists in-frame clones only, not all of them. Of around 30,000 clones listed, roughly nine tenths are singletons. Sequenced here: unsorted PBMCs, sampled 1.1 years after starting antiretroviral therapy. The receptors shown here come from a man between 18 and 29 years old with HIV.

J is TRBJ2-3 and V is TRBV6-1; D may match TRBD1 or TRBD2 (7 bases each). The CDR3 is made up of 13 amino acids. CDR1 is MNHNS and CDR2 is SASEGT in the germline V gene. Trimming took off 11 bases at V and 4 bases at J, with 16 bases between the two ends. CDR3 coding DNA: TGTGCCGGAGATCAGGGGGGGGCAGATACGCAGTATTTT. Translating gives CAGDQGGADTQYF.

The CDR3 DNA reads TGTGCCAGTAGTACGCCTAGCGGGGGGCGGAATGAGCAGTTCTTC. It translates to CASSTPSGGRNEQFF. The chain combines TRBV19 with TRBJ2-1, with 11 bases identical to TRBD2. The CDR3 has 15 amino acids. Trimming removed 4 bases from V and 7 bases from J; junction bases left unmatched: 6. The V gene's germline CDR1 is LNHDA and CDR2 SQIVND (reference sequence).

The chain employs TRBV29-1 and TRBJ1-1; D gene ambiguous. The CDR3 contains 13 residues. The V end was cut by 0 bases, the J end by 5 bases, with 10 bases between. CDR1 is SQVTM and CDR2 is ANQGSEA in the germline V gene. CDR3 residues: CSVEDPGTTEAFF. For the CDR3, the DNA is TGCAGCGTTGAAGACCCGGGTACGACTGAAGCTTTCTTT.

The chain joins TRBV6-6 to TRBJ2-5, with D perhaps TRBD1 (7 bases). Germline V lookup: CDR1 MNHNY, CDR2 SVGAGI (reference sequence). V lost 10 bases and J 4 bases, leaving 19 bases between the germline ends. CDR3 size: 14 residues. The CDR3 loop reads CATKTGWGAETQYF. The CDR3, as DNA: TGTGCCACCAAGACAGGGTGGGGGGCAGAGACCCAGTACTTC.

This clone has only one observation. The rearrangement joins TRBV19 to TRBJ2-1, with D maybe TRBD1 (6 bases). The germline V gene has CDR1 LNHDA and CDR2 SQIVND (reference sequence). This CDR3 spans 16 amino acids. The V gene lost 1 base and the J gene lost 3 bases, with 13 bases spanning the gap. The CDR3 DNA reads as TGTGCCAGTAGTATAGGTGACAGGACGTTCTACAATGAGCAGTTCTTC. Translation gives CASSIGDRTFYNEQFF.

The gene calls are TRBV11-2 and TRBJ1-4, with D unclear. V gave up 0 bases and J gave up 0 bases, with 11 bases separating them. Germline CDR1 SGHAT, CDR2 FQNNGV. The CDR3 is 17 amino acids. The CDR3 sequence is CASSLEGRYTTNEKLFF. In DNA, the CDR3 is TGTGCCAGCAGCTTAGAAGGCCGGTATACAACTAATGAAAAACTGTTTTTT.

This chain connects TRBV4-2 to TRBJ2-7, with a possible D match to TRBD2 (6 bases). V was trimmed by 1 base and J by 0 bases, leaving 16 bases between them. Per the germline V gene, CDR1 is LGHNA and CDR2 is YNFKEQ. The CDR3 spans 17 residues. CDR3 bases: TGTGCCAGCAGCCAAGTTAGCGGAGGCGGAAACTCCTACGAGCAGTACTTC. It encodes CASSQVSGGGNSYEQYF.

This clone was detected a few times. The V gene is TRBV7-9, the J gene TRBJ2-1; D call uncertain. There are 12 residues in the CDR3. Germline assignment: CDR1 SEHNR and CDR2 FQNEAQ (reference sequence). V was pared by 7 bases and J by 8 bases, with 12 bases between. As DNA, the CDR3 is TGTGCCAGCATCAAGTGGCCCTATGAGCAGTTCTTC. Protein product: CASIKWPYEQFF.

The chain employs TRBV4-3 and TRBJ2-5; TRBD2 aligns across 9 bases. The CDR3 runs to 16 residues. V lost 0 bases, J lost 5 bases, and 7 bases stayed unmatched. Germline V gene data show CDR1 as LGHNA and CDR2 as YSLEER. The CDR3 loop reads CASSQEGGRAPETQYF. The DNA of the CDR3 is TGCGCCAGCAGCCAAGAAGGCGGGAGGGCCCCGGAGACCCAGTACTTC.

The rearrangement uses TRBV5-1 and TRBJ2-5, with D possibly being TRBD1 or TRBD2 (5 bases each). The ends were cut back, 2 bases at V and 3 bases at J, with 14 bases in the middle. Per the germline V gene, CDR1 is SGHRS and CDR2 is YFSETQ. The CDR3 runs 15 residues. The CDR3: CASSLGPGPEETQYF. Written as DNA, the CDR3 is TGCGCCAGCAGCTTAGGACCGGGACCAGAAGAGACCCAGTACTTC.

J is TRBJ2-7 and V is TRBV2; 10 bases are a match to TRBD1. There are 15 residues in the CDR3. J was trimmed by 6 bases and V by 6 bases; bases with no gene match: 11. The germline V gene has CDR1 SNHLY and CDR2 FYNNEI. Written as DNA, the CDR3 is TGTGCCAGCAGGGGCGGGCGACAGGGGGCTGGCGAGCAGTACTTC. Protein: CASRGGRQGAGEQYF.

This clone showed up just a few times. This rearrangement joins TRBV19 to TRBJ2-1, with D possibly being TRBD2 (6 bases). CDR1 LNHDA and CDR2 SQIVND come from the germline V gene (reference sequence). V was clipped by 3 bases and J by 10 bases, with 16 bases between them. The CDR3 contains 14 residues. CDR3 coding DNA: TGTGCCAGTAGTATCCGGGAGCCAAACGGCGAGCAGTTCTTC. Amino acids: CASSIREPNGEQFF.

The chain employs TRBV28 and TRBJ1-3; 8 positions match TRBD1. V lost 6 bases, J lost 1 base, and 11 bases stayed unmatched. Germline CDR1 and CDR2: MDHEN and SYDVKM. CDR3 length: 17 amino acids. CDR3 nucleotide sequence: TGTGCCAGCAGCCGAATAATACAGGGGGAATCTGGAAACACCATATATTTT. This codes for CASSRIIQGESGNTIYF.

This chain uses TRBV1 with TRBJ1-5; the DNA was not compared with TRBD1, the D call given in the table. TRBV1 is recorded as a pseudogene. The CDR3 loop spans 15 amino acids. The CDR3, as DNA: TGCACCAGCAGCCACCCTGACAGGGCCTATCAGCCCCAGCATTTT. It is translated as CTSSHPDRAYQPQHF.